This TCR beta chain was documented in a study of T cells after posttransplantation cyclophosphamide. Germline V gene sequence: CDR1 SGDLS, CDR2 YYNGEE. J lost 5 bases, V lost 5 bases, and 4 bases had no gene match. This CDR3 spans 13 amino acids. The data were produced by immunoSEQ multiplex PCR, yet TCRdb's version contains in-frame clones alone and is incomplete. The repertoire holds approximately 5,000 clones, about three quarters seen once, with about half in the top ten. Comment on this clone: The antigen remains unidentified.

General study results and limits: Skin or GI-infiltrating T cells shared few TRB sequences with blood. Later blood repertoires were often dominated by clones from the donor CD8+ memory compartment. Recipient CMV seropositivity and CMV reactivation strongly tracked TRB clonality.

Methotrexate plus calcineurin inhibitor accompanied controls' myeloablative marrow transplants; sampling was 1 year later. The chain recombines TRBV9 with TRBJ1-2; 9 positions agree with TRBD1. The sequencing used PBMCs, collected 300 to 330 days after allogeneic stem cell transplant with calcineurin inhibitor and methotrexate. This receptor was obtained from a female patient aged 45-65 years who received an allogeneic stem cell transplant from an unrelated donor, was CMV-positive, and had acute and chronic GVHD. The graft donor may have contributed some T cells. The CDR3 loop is CASSRQGGYGYTF. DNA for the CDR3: TGTGCCAGCAGTAGACAGGGGGGGTATGGCTACACCTTC.